The clone carrying this T cell receptor (beta chain) was observed a single time. Enrolled during active infection, Seattle patients were then followed longitudinally. The germline V gene has CDR1 SGHTA and CDR2 FQGNSA. The V and J ends lost 5 bases and 2 bases, in that order; junction bases with no gene match: 8. This CDR3 contains 16 residues. The data derive from a study of blood T cell repertoires in COVID-19. For the study at large: Acute-phase and convalescent COVID-19 samples originated in the United States, Italy and Spain. From T cells, B-cell-depleted T cells, or PBMCs came the material, which was cDNA or gDNA.

Original processing notes: Counts of nucleated cells, estimated from reference gene primer amplification, were obtained. Profiled with immunoSEQ multiplex PCR; TCRdb holds only in-frame clones, not every one. That table furnishes V, J and clone size, whereas the DNA furnished D and trimming. Of about 250,000 clones in the sample, roughly 88% were seen once. This receptor was obtained from a woman aged 30 to 39 with COVID-19, enrolled during active disease. The genes are TRBV7-2 and TRBJ1-3; the match to TRBD1 covers 8 bases. Sample: peripheral blood. This chain's CDR3 is CASSRDVTGAGNTIYF. For the CDR3, the DNA is TGTGCCAGCAGCCGCGACGTGACAGGGGCTGGAAACACCATATATTTT.